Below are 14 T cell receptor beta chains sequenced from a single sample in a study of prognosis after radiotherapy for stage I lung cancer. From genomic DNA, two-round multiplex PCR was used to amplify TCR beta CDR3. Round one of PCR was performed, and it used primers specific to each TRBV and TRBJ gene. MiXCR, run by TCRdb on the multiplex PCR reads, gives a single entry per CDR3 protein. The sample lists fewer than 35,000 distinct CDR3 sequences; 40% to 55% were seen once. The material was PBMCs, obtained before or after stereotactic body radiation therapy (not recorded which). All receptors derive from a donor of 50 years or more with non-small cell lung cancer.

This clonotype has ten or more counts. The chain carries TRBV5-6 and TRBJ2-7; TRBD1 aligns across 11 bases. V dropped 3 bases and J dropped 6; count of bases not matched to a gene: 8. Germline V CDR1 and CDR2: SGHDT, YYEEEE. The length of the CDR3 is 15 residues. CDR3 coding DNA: TGTGCCAGCAGCTGGGAGGGGACAGGGGGAGGCGAGCAGTACTTC. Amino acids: CASSWEGTGGGEQYF.

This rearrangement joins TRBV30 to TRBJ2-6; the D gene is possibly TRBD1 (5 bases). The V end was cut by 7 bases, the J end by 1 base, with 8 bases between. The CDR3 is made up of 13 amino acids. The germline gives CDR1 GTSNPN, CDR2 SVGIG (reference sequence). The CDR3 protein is CALKGSGANVLTF. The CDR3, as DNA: TGTGCCTTGAAGGGGTCTGGGGCCAACGTCCTGACTTTC.

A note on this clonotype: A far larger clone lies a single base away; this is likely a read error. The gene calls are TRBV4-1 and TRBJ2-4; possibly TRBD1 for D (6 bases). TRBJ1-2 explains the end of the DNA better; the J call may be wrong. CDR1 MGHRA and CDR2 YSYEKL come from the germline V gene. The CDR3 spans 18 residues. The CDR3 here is CASSQDRGGGHGGYGYTF. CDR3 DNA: TGCGCCAGCAGCCAAGATCGGGGCGGGGGGCATGGAGGCTATGGCTACACCTTC.

CDR3 amino acids: CASSHSMPVEQFF. The CDR3 DNA is TGTGCCAGCAGCCACTCGATGCCAGTTGAGCAGTTCTTC. The chain combines TRBV6-1 with TRBJ2-1; D is unresolved. CDR3 length equals 13 residues. Germline values: CDR1 MNHNS, CDR2 SASEGT. With 6 bases removed from V and 9 bases from J, the gap between germline ends came to 15 bases.

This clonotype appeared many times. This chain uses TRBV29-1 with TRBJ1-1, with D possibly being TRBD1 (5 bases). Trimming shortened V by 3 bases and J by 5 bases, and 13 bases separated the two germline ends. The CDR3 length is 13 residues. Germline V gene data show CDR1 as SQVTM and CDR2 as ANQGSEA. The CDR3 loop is CSVDPGGSTEAFF. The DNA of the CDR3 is TGCAGCGTTGACCCGGGGGGGTCAACTGAAGCTTTCTTT.

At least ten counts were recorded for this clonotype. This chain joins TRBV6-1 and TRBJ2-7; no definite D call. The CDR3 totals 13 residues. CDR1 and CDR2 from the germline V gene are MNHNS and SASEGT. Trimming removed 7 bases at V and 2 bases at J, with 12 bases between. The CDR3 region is CASIDTTTYEQYF. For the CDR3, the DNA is TGTGCCAGCATCGACACAACAACCTACGAGCAGTACTTC.

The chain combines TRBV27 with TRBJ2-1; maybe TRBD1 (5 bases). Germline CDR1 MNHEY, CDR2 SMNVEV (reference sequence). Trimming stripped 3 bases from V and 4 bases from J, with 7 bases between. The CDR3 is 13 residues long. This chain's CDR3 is CASSFRDYNEQFF. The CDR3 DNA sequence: TGTGCCAGCAGTTTCAGGGATTACAATGAGCAGTTCTTC.

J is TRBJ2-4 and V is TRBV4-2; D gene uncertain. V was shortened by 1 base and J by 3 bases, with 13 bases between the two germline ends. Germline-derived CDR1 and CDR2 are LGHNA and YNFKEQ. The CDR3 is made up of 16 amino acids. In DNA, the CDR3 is TGTGCCAGCAGCCAAGTATGGGATGTGGACAAAAACATTCAGTACTTC. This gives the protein CASSQVWDVDKNIQYF.

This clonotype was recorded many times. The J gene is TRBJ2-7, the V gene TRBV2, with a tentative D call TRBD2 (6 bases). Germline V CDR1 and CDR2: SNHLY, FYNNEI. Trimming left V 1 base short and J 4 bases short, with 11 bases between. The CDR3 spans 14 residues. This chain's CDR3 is CASSEGGSGYEQYF. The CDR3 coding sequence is TGTGCCAGCAGTGAAGGTGGGAGCGGGTACGAGCAGTACTTC.

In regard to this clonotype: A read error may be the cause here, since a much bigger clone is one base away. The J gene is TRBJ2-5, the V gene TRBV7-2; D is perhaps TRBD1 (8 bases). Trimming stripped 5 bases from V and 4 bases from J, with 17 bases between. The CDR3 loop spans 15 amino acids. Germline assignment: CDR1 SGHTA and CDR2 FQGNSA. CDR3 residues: CASSINTGGGETQYF. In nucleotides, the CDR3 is TGTGCCAGCAGCATCAATACAGGGGGGGGAGAGACCCAGTACTTC.

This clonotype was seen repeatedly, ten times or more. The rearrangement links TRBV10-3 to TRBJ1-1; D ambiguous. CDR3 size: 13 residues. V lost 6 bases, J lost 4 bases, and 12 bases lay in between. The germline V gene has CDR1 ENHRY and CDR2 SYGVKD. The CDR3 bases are TGTGCCATCAGGCCCCTTATGGGCACTGAAGCTTTCTTT. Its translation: CAIRPLMGTEAFF.

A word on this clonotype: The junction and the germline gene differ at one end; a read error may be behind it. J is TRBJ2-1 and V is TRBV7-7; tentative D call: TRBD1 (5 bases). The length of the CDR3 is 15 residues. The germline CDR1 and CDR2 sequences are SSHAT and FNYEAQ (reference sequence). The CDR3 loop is CASSPIDSVYNEQFF. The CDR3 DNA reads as TGTGCTAGCAGCCCAATAGACAGCGTCTACAATGAGCAGTTCTTC. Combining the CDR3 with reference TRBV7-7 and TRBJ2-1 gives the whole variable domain GAGVSQSPRYKVTKRGQDVTLRCDPISSHATLYWYQQALGQGPEFLTYFNYEAQPDKSGLPSDRFSAERPEGSISTLTIQRTEQRDSAMYRCASSPIDSVYNEQFFGPGTRLTVL.

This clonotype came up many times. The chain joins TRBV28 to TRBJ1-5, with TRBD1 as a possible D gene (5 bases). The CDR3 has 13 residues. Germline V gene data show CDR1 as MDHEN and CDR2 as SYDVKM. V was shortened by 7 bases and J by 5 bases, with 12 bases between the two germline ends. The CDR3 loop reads CASTGGRYQPQHF. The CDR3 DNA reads TGTGCCAGCACCGGGGGTAGGTATCAGCCCCAGCATTTT.

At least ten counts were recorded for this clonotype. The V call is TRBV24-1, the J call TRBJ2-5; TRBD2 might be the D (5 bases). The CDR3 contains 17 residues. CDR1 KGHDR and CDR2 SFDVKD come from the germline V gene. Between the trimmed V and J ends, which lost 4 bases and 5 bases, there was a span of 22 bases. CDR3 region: CATSDSTRSPGEETQYF. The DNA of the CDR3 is TGTGCCACCAGTGACTCGACCCGATCCCCCGGGGAGGAGACCCAGTACTTC.